What follows is one TCR beta chain and its context. This sample was included in a study of blood T cell repertoires in COVID-19. On the study more broadly: Specimens from acute and convalescent COVID-19 originated in the United States, Italy and Spain. The analysed material was cDNA or gDNA that came from T cells, B-cell-depleted T cells, or PBMCs.

As processed by the authors: Quantification of nucleated cells was approximated via reference gene primer amplification. TCRdb's copy holds only in-frame clones and misses some; the assay was immunoSEQ multiplex PCR. Clone size and V and J calls were adopted from that table, with D and trimming inferred from the DNA. Of 350,000 to 450,000 clones in the sample, around 90% were seen once. Germline CDR1 and CDR2: LNHDA and SQIVND (reference sequence). The CDR3 runs 12 residues. The V end was cut by 4 bases, the J end by 6 bases, with 10 bases between. This TCR was sampled from a man aged 40-50 years with acute or convalescent COVID-19. This chain uses TRBV19 with TRBJ2-7; weak D call: TRBD1 (6 bases). Sequenced input: peripheral blood. CDR3 region: CASSKGTTEQYF. The CDR3 DNA reads TGTGCCAGTAGTAAAGGGACAACCGAGCAGTACTTC. The full variable domain, its missing parts supplied by reference TRBV19 and TRBJ2-7, is DGGITQSPKYLFRKEGQNVTLSCEQNLNHDAMYWYRQDPGQGLRLIYYSQIVNDFQKGDIAEGYSVSREKKESFPLTVTSAQKNPTAFYLCASSKGTTEQYFGPGTRLTVT.